The rows below give T cell receptor beta chains drawn from one sample of a study of preoperative IRX-2 immunotherapy in early breast cancer. Sequencing used immunoSEQ multiplex PCR; TCRdb keeps in-frame clones, though not all of them. Of 4,000 or so clones listed, 65% to 70% were seen once; the top ten hold around 12%. The sequences come from tumor tissue, collected after IRX-2 immunotherapy. These receptors all come from a human donor with breast cancer. The CDR3 runs from the conserved cysteine through the conserved F or W. A D gene is named only where the DNA matches it firmly. Rows give clone size only sometimes, using once, few, many, or a class for an expanded clone.

>TRBV15|17|.|TRBJ1-2|.
TGTGCCACCAGCAGAGATACCCTCGGGACCCCCGGGGTTGGCTACACCTTC
CATSRDTLGTPGVGYTF
>TRBV6-8|16|TRBD1|TRBJ2-2|once
TGTGCCAGCAGACCCGCCGGACAGGCGAACACCGGGGAGCTGTTTTTT
CASRPAGQANTGELFF
>TRBV19|14|TRBD1|TRBJ1-1|.
TGTGCCAGTAGTAGGGGACAGGGGAACACTGAAGCTTTCTTT
CASSRGQGNTEAFF
>TRBV6-8|13|.|TRBJ1-1|.
TGTGCCAGCAGTTCCCAGTTGAACACTGAAGCTTTCTTT
CASSSQLNTEAFF
>TRBV29-1|12|.|TRBJ2-1|.
TGCAGCGTTGTTGTTACGGGAAATGAGCAGTTCTTC
CSVVVTGNEQFF
>TRBV18|16|TRBD1|TRBJ1-3|.
TGTGCCAGCTCACCTGATCTCGGGACAGGTGGAAACACCATATATTTT
CASSPDLGTGGNTIYF
>TRBV6-8|17|TRBD2|TRBJ2-6|.
TGTGCCAGCAGTCAAACTAGCGGGAGTCATGGGGCCAACGTCCTGACTTTC
CASSQTSGSHGANVLTF
>TRBV5-1|16|.|TRBJ2-7|.
TGCGCCAGCAGCTTGGCCCTAGACGGCTTCCCCTACGAGCAGTACTTC
CASSLALDGFPYEQYF
>TRBV11-3|15|.|TRBJ1-5|once
TGTGCCAGCAGCCCGTTACGCGGGAGCAATCAGCCCCAGCATTTT
CASSPLRGSNQPQHF
>TRBV11-1|15|TRBD1|TRBJ1-6|.
TGTGCCAGCAGCTTAATGGGACAGGGGGCTTCACCCCTCCACTTT
CASSLMGQGASPLHF
>TRBV9|13|.|TRBJ1-1|.
TGTGCCAGCAGTGAATTGGTGGGTACTGAAGCTTTCTTT
CASSELVGTEAFF
>TRBV19|14|.|TRBJ2-1|large
TGTGCCAGTAGTATAGCCGCGGGCCCCAATGAGCAGTTCTTC
CASSIAAGPNEQFF
>TRBV11-3|15|TRBD1|TRBJ2-2|few
TGTGCCAGCAAGACTCCGGGACAGAGTACCGGGGAGCTGTTTTTT
CASKTPGQSTGELFF
>TRBV6-8|12|.|TRBJ1-1|few
TGTGCCAGCAGCTACGGGTTGTTTGCGGCTTTCTTT
CASSYGLFAAFF
>TRBV6-8|14|.|TRBJ2-7|.
TGTGCCAGCAGTTTTTCGGGCCCGAACACCGAGCAGTACTTC
CASSFSGPNTEQYF
>TRBV11-3|16|.|TRBJ2-3|.
TGTGCCAGCAGCTTAGATACAACCCGGGGCACAGATACGCAGTATTTT
CASSLDTTRGTDTQYF
>TRBV6-8|15|.|TRBJ2-1|.
TGTGCCAGCAGGAACTCCCAGGGTGCGGGGGCGGGGGAGTTCTTC
CASRNSQGAGAGEFF
>TRBV15|15|TRBD1|TRBJ2-4|.
TGTGCCACCAGCAGAGATTGGGGGACAGGGAACATTCAGTACTTC
CATSRDWGTGNIQYF
>TRBV28|13|.|TRBJ2-2|few
TGTGCCAGCAGGCCCCCAGTAACCGGGGAGCTGTTTTTT
CASRPPVTGELFF
>TRBV6-8|16|TRBD1|TRBJ2-7|.
TGTGCCAGCAGCCGCCCCTCGGACAGGGGTGGGAACGAGCAGTACTTC
CASSRPSDRGGNEQYF
>TRBV19|20|TRBD2|TRBJ2-7|few
TGTGCCAGTAGTATAGACCAAATCCTTCTAGGGGCGGGAGGACCCTACGAGCAGTACTTC
CASSIDQILLGAGGPYEQYF
>TRBV29-1|15|TRBD2|TRBJ2-2|.
TGCAGCGTAGAGACTAGCGGGACTCCCCCCGGGGAGCTGTTTTTT
CSVETSGTPPGELFF
>TRBV5-1|14|.|TRBJ2-1|few
TGCGCCAGCAGCTCCAGGGACTCCCTGGGGGAGCAGTTCTTC
CASSSRDSLGEQFF
>TRBV28|12|.|TRBJ1-2|.
TGTGCCAGCAGCTTAATGTCGTATGGCTACACCTTC
CASSLMSYGYTF
>TRBV11-3|17|TRBD1|TRBJ1-2|few
TGTGCCAGCAGCTTAGACCAGACAGGGGGCTTAATCTATGGCTACACCTTC
CASSLDQTGGLIYGYTF
>TRBV18|14|.|TRBJ2-2|.
TGTGCCAGCTCACCACCGGTCCGGCCCGGGGAGCTGTTTTTT
CASSPPVRPGELFF
>TRBV29-1|13|.|TRBJ1-3|.
TGCAGCGGCATGACAGGTGGTGGAAACACCATATATTTT
CSGMTGGGNTIYF
>TRBV19|15|.|TRBJ1-5|.
TGTGCCAGTAGTATAGGGTGGCAGGGCAGCCAGCCCCAGCATTTT
CASSIGWQGSQPQHF
>TRBV6-8|14|.|TRBJ2-4|.
TGTGCCAGCAGTGAGGGGTGGCAGGGGGGGATTCAGTACTTC
CASSEGWQGGIQYF
>TRBV19|18|TRBD2|TRBJ2-7|.
TGTGCCAGTAGTATAGCAGTACCGGGACTAGCGGGAGACTACGAGCAGTACTTC
CASSIAVPGLAGDYEQYF
>TRBV23-1|13|TRBD2|TRBJ2-1|.
TGCGCCAGCAACATAGCGGGAGGGAGTGAGCAGTTCTTC
CASNIAGGSEQFF
>TRBV7-4|13|.|TRBJ2-1|.
TGTGCCAGCAGCATAGGAGCCTACAATGAGCAGTTCTTC
CASSIGAYNEQFF
>TRBV11-3|15|TRBD1|TRBJ1-2|.
TGTGCCAGCAGCTTCGGACAGGCCACTAACTATGGCTACACCTTC
CASSFGQATNYGYTF